This TCR beta chain was observed in a study of graft-versus-host responses after intestinal transplantation. Study-wide context: The study gave all recipients anti-thymocyte globulin induction, then tacrolimus and steroids for approximately three years. Study-wide results and limits: Detected in recipient marrow were GvH clones, some of which were first observed in ileum or blood. GvH clone levels peaked in circulation, and this peak was associated with early post-transplant HvG declines. Allografts carried high graft-versus-host to host-versus-graft clonal ratios in patients having graft-donor T cell macrochimerism.

There are a few counts of this clone. What it recognizes is unknown. The CDR3 has 14 residues. V lost 3 bases and J lost 4; bases outside the gene matches: 0. Germline lookup yields CDR1 MNHEY and CDR2 SMNVEV (reference sequence). TCRdb's copy holds only in-frame clones and misses some; the assay was immunoSEQ multiplex PCR. This table has over 100,000 clones, 85% to 95% appearing once. The starting material was unstimulated CD8+ T cells sorted from spleen or lymph node cells, obtained before transplant. This receptor was identified in a human donor who was the organ donor for an intestinal transplant. The chain employs TRBV27 and TRBJ2-2, with 9 positions matching TRBD1. CDR3 amino acids: CASSLTGGTGELFF. In DNA form, the CDR3 reads TGTGCCAGCAGTTTGACAGGGGGCACCGGGGAGCTGTTTTTT.